Listed below are T cell receptor beta chains from one sample, sequenced in a study of blood T cell repertoires in COVID-19. Here immunoSEQ multiplex PCR was the method, and the copy in TCRdb shows in-frame clones only, minus some. The table lists hundreds of thousands of clones, more than 80% of them singletons. Sequenced: PBMCs or T cells enriched from blood (not recorded which). The source is a man between 18 and 29 years old who had recovered from COVID-19. Each CDR3 is given with its conserved first and last residue. D genes are given only for firm matches. Where a row states a size, it is once, few, many or the class of an expanded clone; other rows omit it.

TRBV27	once	TRBD2	TRBJ2-2	CASKNSGRILGELFF	TGTGCCAGCAAAAATAGCGGGAGGATACTCGGGGAGCTGTTTTTT
TRBV19	-	TRBD1	TRBJ1-1	CASSTRQGAPNTEAFF	TGTGCCAGTAGTACGCGACAGGGGGCTCCCAACACTGAAGCTTTCTTT
TRBV4-1	-	TRBD2	TRBJ2-1	CASSTRLAGVLSSYNEQFF	TGCGCCAGCAGCACCCGACTAGCGGGGGTGTTAAGCTCCTACAATGAGCAGTTCTTC
TRBV27	-	-	TRBJ1-2	CASSLRATNYGYTF	TGTGCCAGCAGTTTGAGGGCCACTAACTATGGCTACACCTTC
TRBV5-1	-	TRBD1	TRBJ2-2	CASRGQADTGELFF	TGCGCCAGCAGAGGACAGGCTGACACCGGGGAGCTGTTTTTT
TRBV5-1	-	TRBD2	TRBJ2-1	CASRRLAGVEGEQFF	TGCGCCAGCAGAAGACTAGCGGGAGTTGAGGGTGAGCAGTTCTTC
TRBV5-1	once	-	TRBJ2-7	CASSPGTRREQYF	TGCGCCAGCAGCCCGGGGACTCGCCGCGAGCAGTACTTC
TRBV24-1	-	-	TRBJ1-2	CATSGDGRDSSYTF	TGTGCCACCAGTGGTGATGGGAGAGATTCAAGCTACACCTTC
TRBV3-1/TRBV3-2	-	TRBD2	TRBJ2-7	CASSQTSGYCEQYF	TGTGCCAGCAGCCAGACTAGCGGGTATTGCGAGCAGTACTTC
TRBV19	-	TRBD1	TRBJ1-5	CASSLKGGQGVNQPQHF	TGTGCCAGTAGTCTAAAAGGGGGCCAGGGGGTCAATCAGCCCCAGCATTTT
TRBV29-1	-	TRBD1	TRBJ1-2	CSVAQGVNYGYTF	TGCAGCGTCGCTCAGGGGGTGAACTATGGCTACACCTTC
TRBV5-4	-	-	TRBJ2-4	CASSPEGGSQNIQYF	TGTGCCAGCAGCCCTGAGGGTGGTTCCCAAAACATTCAGTACTTC
TRBV19	once	-	TRBJ2-7	CASTQTAGNGQYF	TGTGCCAGTACCCAAACCGCCGGGAATGGGCAGTACTTC
TRBV5-8	-	TRBD1	TRBJ1-2	CASSSEQGKGYTF	TGTGCCAGCAGCTCCGAACAGGGGAAGGGCTACACCTTC
TRBV7-9	-	-	TRBJ2-1	CASSSPGASYNEQFF	TGTGCCAGCAGCTCTCCGGGAGCCTCCTACAATGAGCAGTTCTTC
TRBV7-2	-	-	TRBJ2-7	CASSLAGDYPEQYF	TGTGCCAGCAGCTTAGCGGGAGATTACCCCGAGCAGTACTTC
TRBV3-1/TRBV3-2	-	TRBD1	TRBJ2-3	CASSLGQGTDTQYF	TGTGCCAGCAGCCTGGGACAGGGCACAGATACGCAGTATTTT
TRBV7-2	-	TRBD1	TRBJ1-2	CASSLGADRGDGYTF	TGTGCCAGCAGCTTAGGGGCAGACAGGGGAGATGGCTACACCTTC
TRBV6-1	-	-	TRBJ1-2	CASSDAGSGYGYTF	TGTGCCAGCAGTGATGCTGGAAGCGGCTATGGCTACACCTTC
TRBV9	-	TRBD1	TRBJ1-2	CASRKGGVYGYTF	TGTGCCAGCAGGAAAGGGGGCGTCTATGGCTACACCTTC